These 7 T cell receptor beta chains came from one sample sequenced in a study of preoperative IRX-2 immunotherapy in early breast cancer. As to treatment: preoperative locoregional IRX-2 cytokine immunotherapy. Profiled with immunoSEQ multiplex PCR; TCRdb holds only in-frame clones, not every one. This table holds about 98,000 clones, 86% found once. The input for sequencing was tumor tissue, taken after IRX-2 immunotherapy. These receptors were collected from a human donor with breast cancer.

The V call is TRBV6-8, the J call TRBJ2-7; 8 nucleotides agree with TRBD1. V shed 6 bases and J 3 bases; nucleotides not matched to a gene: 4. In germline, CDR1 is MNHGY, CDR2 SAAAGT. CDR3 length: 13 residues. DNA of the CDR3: TGTGCCAGCAGGACGGGACAGGTCTACGAGCAGTACTTC. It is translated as CASRTGQVYEQYF.

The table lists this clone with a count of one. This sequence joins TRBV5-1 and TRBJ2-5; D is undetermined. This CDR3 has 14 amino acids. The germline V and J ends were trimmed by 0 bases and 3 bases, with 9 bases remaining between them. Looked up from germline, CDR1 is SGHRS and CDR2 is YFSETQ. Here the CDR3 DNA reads TGCGCCAGCAGCTTGGGGCAGTCTGAAGAGACCCAGTACTTC. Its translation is CASSLGQSEETQYF.

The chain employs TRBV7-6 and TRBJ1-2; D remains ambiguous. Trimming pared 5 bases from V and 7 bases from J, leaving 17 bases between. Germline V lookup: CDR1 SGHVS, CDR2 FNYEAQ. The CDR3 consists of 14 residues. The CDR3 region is CASSQGRGEGGYTF. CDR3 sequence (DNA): TGTGCCAGCAGCCAAGGTCGGGGAGAGGGTGGCTACACCTTC.

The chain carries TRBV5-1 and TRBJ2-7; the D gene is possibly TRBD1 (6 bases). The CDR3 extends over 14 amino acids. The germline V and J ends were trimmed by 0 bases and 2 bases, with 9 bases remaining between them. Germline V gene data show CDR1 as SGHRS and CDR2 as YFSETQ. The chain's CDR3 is CASSLVPGAYEQYF. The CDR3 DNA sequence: TGCGCCAGCAGCTTGGTCCCAGGGGCCTACGAGCAGTACTTC.

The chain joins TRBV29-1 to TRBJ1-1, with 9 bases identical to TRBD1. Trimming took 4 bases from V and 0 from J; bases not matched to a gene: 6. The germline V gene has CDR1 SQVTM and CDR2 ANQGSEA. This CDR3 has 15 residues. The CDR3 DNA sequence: TGCAGCGTTGGGAGGGGGGACAGGGTGAACACTGAAGCTTTCTTT. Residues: CSVGRGDRVNTEAFF.

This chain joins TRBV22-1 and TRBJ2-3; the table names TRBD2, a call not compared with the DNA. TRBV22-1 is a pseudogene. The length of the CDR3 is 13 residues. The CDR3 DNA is TGTGCCACCAGTGCCGGGGGGACAGATACGCAGTATTTT. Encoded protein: CATSAGGTDTQYF.

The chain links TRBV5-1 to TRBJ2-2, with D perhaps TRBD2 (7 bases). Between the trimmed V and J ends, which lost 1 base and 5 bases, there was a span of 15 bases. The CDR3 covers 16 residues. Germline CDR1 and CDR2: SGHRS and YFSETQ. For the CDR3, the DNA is TGCGCCAGCAGCTTGCTAGGGGGGGCGATTACCGGGGAGCTGTTTTTT. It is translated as CASSLLGGAITGELFF.